The rows below give T cell receptor beta chains drawn from one sample of a study of T-cell reconstitution after alpha-beta-depleted transplantation in children. TCRdb re-called the PCR reads with MiXCR, one entry per CDR3 protein. The sample has some 290,000 distinct CDR3 sequences; roughly 25% are singletons. The sample in question was PBMCs, mostly from graft donor cells, obtained 180 days after TCRalphabeta/CD19-depleted stem cell transplant. All receptors come from a male patient between 5 and 17 years old who had a stem cell transplant for acute lymphoblastic leukemia, so the T cells may come from the graft donor. CDR3s include the opening cysteine and the closing phenylalanine or tryptophan. The D gene is left open where the match is weak. Only some rows state a clone size, as once, few, many or a class for expanded clones.

d_call,clone_size,j_call,v_call,cdr3_aa,cdr3_nt
TRBD2,many,TRBJ2-2,TRBV12-3/TRBV12-4,CASSPGLAGGTGELFF,TGTGCCAGCAGCCCAGGACTAGCGGGAGGGACCGGGGAGCTGTTTTTT
.,.,TRBJ2-5,TRBV9,CASSVEAGVETQYF,TGTGCCAGCAGCGTAGAGGCAGGGGTCGAGACCCAGTACTTC
.,few,TRBJ1-5,TRBV5-1,CASNTRRTNQPQHF,TGCGCCAGCAATACCCGACGGACCAATCAGCCCCAGCATTTT
TRBD2,.,TRBJ2-1,TRBV5-1,CASRAGTSGSYNEQFF,TGCGCCAGCAGGGCGGGCACTAGCGGGTCCTACAATGAGCAGTTCTTC
TRBD2,.,TRBJ2-1,TRBV4-2,CASSQGTSGDNEQFF,TGTGCCAGCAGCCAAGGGACTAGCGGCGACAATGAGCAGTTCTTC
TRBD1,.,TRBJ2-7,TRBV10-3,CAISESRGQGSYEQYF,TGTGCCATCAGTGAGTCGAGGGGACAGGGCTCCTACGAGCAGTACTTC
.,once,TRBJ2-7,TRBV5-1,CASSFNRGLIAGAYEQYF,TGCGCCAGCAGCTTTAACAGGGGGCTTATAGCGGGAGCCTACGAGCAGTACTTC
.,.,TRBJ1-1,TRBV20-1,CSARDPGGGHTEAFF,TGCAGTGCTAGAGACCCAGGAGGGGGTCACACTGAAGCTTTCTTT
TRBD2,.,TRBJ2-1,TRBV19,CASRVAGGSNEQFF,TGTGCCAGTAGAGTAGCGGGAGGGAGTAATGAGCAGTTCTTC
.,.,TRBJ1-5,TRBV15,CATSSAGWSNQPQHF,TGTGCCACCAGCAGCGCCGGGTGGAGCAATCAGCCCCAGCATTTT
TRBD2,.,TRBJ2-2,TRBV9,CASSPQTGLAGAGGELFF,TGTGCCAGCAGCCCCCAAACCGGGCTAGCGGGAGCTGGCGGGGAGCTGTTTTTT